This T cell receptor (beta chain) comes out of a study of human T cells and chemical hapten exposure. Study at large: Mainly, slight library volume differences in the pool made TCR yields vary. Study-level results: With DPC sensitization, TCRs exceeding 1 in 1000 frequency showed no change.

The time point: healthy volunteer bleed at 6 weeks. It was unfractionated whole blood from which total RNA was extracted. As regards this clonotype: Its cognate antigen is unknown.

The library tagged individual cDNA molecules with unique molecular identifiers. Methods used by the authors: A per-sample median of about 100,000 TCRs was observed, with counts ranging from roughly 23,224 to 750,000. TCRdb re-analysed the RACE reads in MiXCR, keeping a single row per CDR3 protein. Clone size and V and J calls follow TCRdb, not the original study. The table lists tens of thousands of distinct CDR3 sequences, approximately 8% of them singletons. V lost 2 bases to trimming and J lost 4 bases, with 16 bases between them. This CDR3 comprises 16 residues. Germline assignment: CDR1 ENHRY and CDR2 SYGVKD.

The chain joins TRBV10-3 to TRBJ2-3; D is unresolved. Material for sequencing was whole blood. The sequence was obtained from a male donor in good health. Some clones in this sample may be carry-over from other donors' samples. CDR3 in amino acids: CAISERVVDPPDTQYF. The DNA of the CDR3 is TGTGCCATCAGTGAGAGGGTAGTTGATCCCCCAGATACGCAGTATTTT.